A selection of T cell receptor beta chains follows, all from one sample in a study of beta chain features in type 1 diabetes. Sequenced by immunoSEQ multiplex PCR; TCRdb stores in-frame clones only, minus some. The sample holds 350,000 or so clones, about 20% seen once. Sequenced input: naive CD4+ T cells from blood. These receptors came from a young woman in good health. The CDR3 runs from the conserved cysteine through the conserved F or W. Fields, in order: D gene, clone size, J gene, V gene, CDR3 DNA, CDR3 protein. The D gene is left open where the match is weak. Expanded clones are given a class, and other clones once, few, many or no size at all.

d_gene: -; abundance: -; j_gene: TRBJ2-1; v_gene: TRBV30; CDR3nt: TGTGCCTGGAGAGGGAGGAGGTACAATGAGCAGTTCTTC; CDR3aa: CAWRGRRYNEQFF
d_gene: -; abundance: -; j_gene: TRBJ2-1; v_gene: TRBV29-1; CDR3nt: TGCAGCGTTGGGGGGGAAGCCTACAATGAGCAGTTCTTC; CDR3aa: CSVGGEAYNEQFF
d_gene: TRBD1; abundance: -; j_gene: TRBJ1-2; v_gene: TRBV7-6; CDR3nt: TGTGCCAGCAGCTTAGCGTCGACAGGGGTCTATGGCTACACCTTC; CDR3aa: CASSLASTGVYGYTF
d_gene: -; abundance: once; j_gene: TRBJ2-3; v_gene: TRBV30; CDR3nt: TGTGCCTGGAGTGCCGATACGGACAGTCGCACAGATACGCAGTATTTT; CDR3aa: CAWSADTDSRTDTQYF
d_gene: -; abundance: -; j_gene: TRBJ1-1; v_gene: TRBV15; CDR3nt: TGTGCCACCAGCAGAGAAGACATTCCGAACACTGAAGCTTTCTTT; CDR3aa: CATSREDIPNTEAFF
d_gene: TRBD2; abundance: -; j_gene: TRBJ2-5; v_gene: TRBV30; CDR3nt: TGTGCCTGGGCGGGACTAGCAAAATTGGAGACCCAGTACTTC; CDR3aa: CAWAGLAKLETQYF
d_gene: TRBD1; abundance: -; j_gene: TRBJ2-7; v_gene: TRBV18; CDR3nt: TGTGCCAGCTCACCGGGGACAGGCAACGAGCAGTACTTC; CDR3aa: CASSPGTGNEQYF
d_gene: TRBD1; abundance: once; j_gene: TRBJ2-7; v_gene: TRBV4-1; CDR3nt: TGCGCCAGCAGCCACCCCGGACAGGCAACGCAAAAGTACTTC; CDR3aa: CASSHPGQATQKYF
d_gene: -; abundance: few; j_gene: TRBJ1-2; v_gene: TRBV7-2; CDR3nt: TGTGCCAGCAGCTTACGTACTAACTATGGCTACACCTTC; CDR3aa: CASSLRTNYGYTF
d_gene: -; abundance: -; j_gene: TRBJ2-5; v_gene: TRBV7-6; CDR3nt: TGTGCCAGCAGCTTAGCGCCAGGGGAGACCCAGTACTTC; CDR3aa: CASSLAPGETQYF
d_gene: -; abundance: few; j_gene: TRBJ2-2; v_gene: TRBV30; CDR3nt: TGTGCCTGGAGTGACAGGACCGGGGAGCTGTTTTTT; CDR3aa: CAWSDRTGELFF
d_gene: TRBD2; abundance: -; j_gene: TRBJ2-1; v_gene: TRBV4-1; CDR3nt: TGCGCCAGCAGCCAAATCGGACTAGCATCTGATGAGCAGTTCTTC; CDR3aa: CASSQIGLASDEQFF
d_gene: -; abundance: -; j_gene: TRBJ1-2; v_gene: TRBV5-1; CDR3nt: TGCGCCAGCAGCGTCTACCTCACAGGGCAATTTGGCTACACCTTC; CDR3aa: CASSVYLTGQFGYTF
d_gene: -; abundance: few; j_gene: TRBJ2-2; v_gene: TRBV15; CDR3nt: TGTGCCACCAGCATTCGACTGGATACCGGGGAGCTGTTTTTT; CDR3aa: CATSIRLDTGELFF
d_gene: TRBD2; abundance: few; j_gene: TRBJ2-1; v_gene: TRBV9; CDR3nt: TGTGCCAGCAGTATGACTAGCGGAGCCTACAATGAGCAGTTCTTC; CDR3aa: CASSMTSGAYNEQFF
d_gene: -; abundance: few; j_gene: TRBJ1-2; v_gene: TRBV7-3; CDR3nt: TGTGCCAGCAGCTTAGGTGCAGGGGACTATGGCTACACCTTC; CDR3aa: CASSLGAGDYGYTF
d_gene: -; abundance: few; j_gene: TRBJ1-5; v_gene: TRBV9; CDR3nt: TGTGCCAGCAGCGTAACAGCATATAGCAATCAGCCCCAGCATTTT; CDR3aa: CASSVTAYSNQPQHF
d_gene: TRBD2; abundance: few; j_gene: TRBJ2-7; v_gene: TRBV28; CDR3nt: TGTGCCAGCACCTCTAGACTAGCCGAGCAGTACTTC; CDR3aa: CASTSRLAEQYF
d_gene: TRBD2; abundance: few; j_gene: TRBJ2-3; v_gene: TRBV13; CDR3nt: TGTGCCAGCACTCAGCGGGGGGGTAGCACAGATACGCAGTATTTT; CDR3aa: CASTQRGGSTDTQYF
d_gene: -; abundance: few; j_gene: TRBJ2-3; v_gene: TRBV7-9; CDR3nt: TGTGCCAGCAGCTTACAGGGAGGAGATACGCAGTATTTT; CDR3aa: CASSLQGGDTQYF
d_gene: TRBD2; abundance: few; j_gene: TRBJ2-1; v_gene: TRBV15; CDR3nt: TGTGCCACCAGCAGGCCTAGCGGGAGATCCTACAATGAGCAGTTCTTC; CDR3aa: CATSRPSGRSYNEQFF
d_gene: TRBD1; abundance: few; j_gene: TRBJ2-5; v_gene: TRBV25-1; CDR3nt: TGTGCCAGCAGAGGGACAGGGATAGAGACCCAGTACTTC; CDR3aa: CASRGTGIETQYF
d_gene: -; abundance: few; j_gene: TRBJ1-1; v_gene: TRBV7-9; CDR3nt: TGTGCCAGCAGCTTAGGGGGCTATACGGTAGCTTTCTTT; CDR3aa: CASSLGGYTVAFF
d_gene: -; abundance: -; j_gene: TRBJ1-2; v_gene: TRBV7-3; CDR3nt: TGTGCCAGCAGCTTTGGGCAGGGGCACGGCTACACCTTC; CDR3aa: CASSFGQGHGYTF
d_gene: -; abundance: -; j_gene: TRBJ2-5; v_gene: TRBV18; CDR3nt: TGTGCCAGCTCACCACGGGCAGGCGATCAAGAGACCCAGTACTTC; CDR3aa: CASSPRAGDQETQYF
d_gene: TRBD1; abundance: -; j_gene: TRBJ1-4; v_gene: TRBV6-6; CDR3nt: TGTGCCAGCAGAGTGCCGGGACAGGGCGTAAAACTGTTTTTT; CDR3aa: CASRVPGQGVKLFF
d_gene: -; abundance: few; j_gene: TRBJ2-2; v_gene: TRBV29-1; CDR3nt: TGCAGCGGGCGGGCCGGCGGGGAGCTGTTTTTT; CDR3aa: CSGRAGGELFF
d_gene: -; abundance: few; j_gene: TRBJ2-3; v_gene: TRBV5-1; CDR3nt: TGCGCCAGCAGCTTCGCAACTGGAGATACGCAGTATTTT; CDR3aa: CASSFATGDTQYF
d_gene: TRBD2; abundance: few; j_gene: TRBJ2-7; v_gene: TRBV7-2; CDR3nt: TGTGCCAGCAGCTTAGATATCCTAGCGGGAGGCGAGCAGTACTTC; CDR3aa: CASSLDILAGGEQYF
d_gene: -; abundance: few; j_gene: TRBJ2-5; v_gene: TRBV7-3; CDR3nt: TGTGCCAGCAGCTTAACGAGGGAGGAGACCCAGTACTTC; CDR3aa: CASSLTREETQYF
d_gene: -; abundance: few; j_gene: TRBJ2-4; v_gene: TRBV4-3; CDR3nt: TGCGCCAGCAGCCAAGGGAGGTTAAGGGATGGGGCCAAAAACATTCAGTACTTC; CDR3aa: CASSQGRLRDGAKNIQYF
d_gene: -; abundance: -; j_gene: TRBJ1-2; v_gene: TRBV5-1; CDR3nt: TGCGCCAGCAAGGGCCCAGGGGAAGGCTACACCTTC; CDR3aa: CASKGPGEGYTF
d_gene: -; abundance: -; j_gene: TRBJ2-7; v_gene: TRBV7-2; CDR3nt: TGTGCCAGCAGCTTAGACGGGGGCTACGAGCAGTACTTC; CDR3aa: CASSLDGGYEQYF
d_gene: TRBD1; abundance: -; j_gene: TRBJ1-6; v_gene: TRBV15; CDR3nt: TGTGCCACCAGCAGAGACAGGGGGGCTGATTCACCCCTCCACTTT; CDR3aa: CATSRDRGADSPLHF
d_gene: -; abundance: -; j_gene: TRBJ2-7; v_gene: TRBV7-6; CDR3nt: TGTGCCAGCAGCCCAGGGGTCGGTTCCTACGAGCAGTACTTC; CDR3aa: CASSPGVGSYEQYF
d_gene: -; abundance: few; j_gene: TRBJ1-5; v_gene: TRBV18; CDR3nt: TGTGCCAGCTCCCTCGACAGGAATCAGCCCCAGCATTTT; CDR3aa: CASSLDRNQPQHF
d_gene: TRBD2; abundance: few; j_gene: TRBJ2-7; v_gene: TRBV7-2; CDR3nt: TGTGCCAGCAGCTTATCAGCGGGGGGCCCATCCTACGAGCAGTACTTC; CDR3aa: CASSLSAGGPSYEQYF
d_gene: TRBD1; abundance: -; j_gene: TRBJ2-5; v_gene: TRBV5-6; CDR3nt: TGTGCCAGCAGCTTGGCACAGGGGCCCGAGACCCAGTACTTC; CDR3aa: CASSLAQGPETQYF
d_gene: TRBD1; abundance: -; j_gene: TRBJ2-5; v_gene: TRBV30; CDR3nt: TGTGCCTGGAGTAGAGGACAGGGTGAGACCCAGTACTTC; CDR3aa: CAWSRGQGETQYF
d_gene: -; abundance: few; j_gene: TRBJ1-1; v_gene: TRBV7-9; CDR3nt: TGTGCCAGCAGCTTGAACAGGGATAACACTGAAGCTTTCTTT; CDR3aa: CASSLNRDNTEAFF
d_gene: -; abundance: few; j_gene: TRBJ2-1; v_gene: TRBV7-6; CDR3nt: TGTGCCAGCAGCTTAGTTGCGGGACTCTCCTACAATGAGCAGTTCTTC; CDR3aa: CASSLVAGLSYNEQFF
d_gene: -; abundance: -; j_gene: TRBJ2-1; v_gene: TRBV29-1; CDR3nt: TGCAGCGTGGGTCGGGGGAGTAATGAGCAGTTCTTC; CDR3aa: CSVGRGSNEQFF